Listed here are 12 T cell receptor beta chains from one sample, sequenced in a study of beta chain features in type 1 diabetes. Study results and limitations: TCRB CDR3 length was moderately but significantly reduced in all four CD4+ subsets of Type 1 diabetes patients.

These TCRs are of unknown antigen specificity. The sequenced template was cDNA made from the entire isolated RNA. TCRdb's copy holds only in-frame clones and misses some; the assay was immunoSEQ multiplex PCR. This sample has about 170,000 clones, with 7.8% found just once. Input material: central memory CD4+ T cells from blood. These receptors all stem from a woman in her 40s with type 1 diabetes.

The chain carries TRBV18 and TRBJ2-7, with TRBD1 identical over 10 bases. CDR1 and CDR2 (germline): KGHSH, LQKENI. Losses at the gene ends were 3 bases for V and 6 bases for J; bases not matched to a gene: 8. This CDR3 is 15 amino acids long. The CDR3 coding sequence is TGTGCCAGCTCACCGGTAGGACAGGGGGATGCCGAGCAGTACTTC. This codes for CASSPVGQGDAEQYF.

V and J are TRBV5-6 and TRBJ2-5; D is ambiguous. The V and J ends lost 4 bases and 4 bases respectively, with 17 bases between them. The length of the CDR3 is 15 residues. Per germline, CDR1 SGHDT and CDR2 YYEEEE. The CDR3 here is CASSRTGPRGETQYF. The DNA of the CDR3 is TGTGCCAGCAGCCGCACCGGTCCCCGAGGAGAGACCCAGTACTTC.

The genes are TRBV5-1 and TRBJ2-1; D is ambiguous. Germline V lookup: CDR1 SGHRS, CDR2 YFSETQ. V lost 4 bases to trimming and J lost 1 base, with 6 bases between them. The CDR3 has 13 residues. The CDR3 loop reads CASSRSSYNEQFF. CDR3 bases: TGCGCCAGCAGCCGGAGTTCCTACAATGAGCAGTTCTTC. Full variable domain (remainder filled in from reference TRBV5-1 and TRBJ2-1): KAGVTQTPRYLIKTRGQQVTLSCSPISGHRSVSWYQQTPGQGLQFLFEYFSETQRNKGNFPGRFSGRQFSNSRSEMNVSTLELGDSALYLCASSRSSYNEQFFGPGTRLTVL.

This clone has a handful of counts. The chain links TRBV25-1 to TRBJ2-3, with TRBD2 identical over 7 bases. CDR1 is MGHDK and CDR2 is SYGVNS in the germline V gene. This CDR3 has 16 amino acids. Losses at the gene ends were 3 bases for V and 7 bases for J; bases not matched to a gene: 13. The CDR3 DNA is TGTGCCAGCAGTGACGATTCTAGCGGAGATTATAATACGCAGTATTTT. Translation: CASSDDSSGDYNTQYF.

This clone was counted ten times or more. The genes are TRBV7-8 and TRBJ1-4; D might be TRBD1 (6 bases). Germline CDR1 and CDR2: SGHVS and FQNEAQ. V was shortened by 5 bases and J by 7 bases, with 11 bases between the two germline ends. The CDR3 covers 13 residues. Written as DNA, the CDR3 is TGTGCCAGCAGCCACAGGGAACGTGAAAAACTGTTTTTT. Amino acids: CASSHREREKLFF.

This clone was detected a few times. The V and J genes are TRBV2 and TRBJ2-3, with D possibly matching TRBD2 (5 bases). CDR1 and CDR2 from the germline V gene are SNHLY and FYNNEI. This CDR3 spans 12 amino acids. V lost 6 bases to trimming and J lost 8 bases, with 12 bases between them. CDR3 region: CASSLKGGTQYF. The CDR3 DNA reads TGTGCCAGCAGCCTTAAAGGAGGTACGCAGTATTTT.

Note on this clone: Other DNA sequences in the same sample also yield this CDR3. The rearrangement joins TRBV5-1 to TRBJ1-3; maybe TRBD1 (6 bases). The CDR3 has 14 residues. Germline V gene lookup returns CDR1 SGHRS and CDR2 YFSETQ. The V end was cut by 4 bases, the J end by 3 bases, with 11 bases between. For the CDR3, the DNA is TGCGCCAGCAGCCCCCGGACAGATGGAAACACCATATATTTT. It is translated as CASSPRTDGNTIYF.

This clone was found a few times. In DNA, the CDR3 is TGTGCCAGCAGCCGACCGGGACAGCATCCCAGGACTTTC. It translates to CASSRPGQHPRTF. V gene TRBV7-9 combines with J gene TRBJ2-6, with 7 nucleotides matching TRBD1. The CDR3 totals 13 residues. The V gene end was trimmed by 5 bases and the J gene end by 18 bases; junction bases not matched to a gene: 13. Germline V gene data show CDR1 as SEHNR and CDR2 as FQNEAQ (reference sequence). The full variable domain, with the rest looked up from reference TRBV7-9 and TRBJ2-6, is DTGVSQNPRHKITKRGQNVTFRCDPISEHNRLYWYRQTLGQGPEFLTYFQNEAQLEKSRLLSDRFSAERPKGSFSTLEIQRTEQGDSAMYLCASSRPGQHPRTFGAGSRLTVL.

Comments on this clone: This specimen includes other DNA sequences encoding the same CDR3. The chain joins TRBV9 to TRBJ2-5, with 10 bases identical to TRBD2. This CDR3 has 15 amino acids. Germline values: CDR1 SGDLS, CDR2 YYNGEE. After removal of 3 bases from V and 5 bases from J, the junction contained 7 bases not matched to a gene. CDR3 nucleotides: TGTGCCAGCAGCGGGACTAGCGGTTCAGGGGAGACCCAGTACTTC. Amino acid sequence: CASSGTSGSGETQYF. The entire variable domain, with the rest obtained from reference TRBV9 and TRBJ2-5, is as follows: DSGVTQTPKHLITATGQRVTLRCSPRSGDLSVYWYQQSLDQGLQFLIQYYNGEERAKGNILERFSAQQFPDLHSELNLSSLELGDSALYFCASSGTSGSGETQYFGPGTRLLVL.

This clone was seen many times. In DNA form, the CDR3 reads TGCAGCGTTGAAGCAGTTATGGCGGGAGAGACCCAGTACTTC. Its protein is CSVEAVMAGETQYF. The V call is TRBV29-1, the J call TRBJ2-5, with D tentatively TRBD2 (5 bases). The V end was cut by 1 base, the J end by 4 bases, with 13 bases between. From germline, CDR1 is SQVTM and CDR2 ANQGSEA. The CDR3 extends over 14 amino acids.

This clone appeared a few times. The chain combines TRBV7-3 with TRBJ2-7; TRBD2 matches at 7 bases. CDR1 and CDR2 (germline): SGHTA, FQGTGA. The CDR3 consists of 14 residues. The V segment lost 6 bases and the J segment 3 bases; nucleotides outside the gene matches: 8. CDR3 bases: TGTGCCAGCAGTCCCGGGGAGGGATACTACGAGCAGTACTTC. Translating it yields CASSPGEGYYEQYF. The full variable domain, in which reference TRBV7-3 and TRBJ2-7 provide the parts outside the CDR3, is GAGVSQTPSNKVTEKGKYVELRCDPISGHTALYWYRQSLGQGPEFLIYFQGTGAADDSGLPNDRFFAVRPEGSVSTLKIQRTERGDSAVYLCASSPGEGYYEQYFGPGTRLTVT.

The CDR3 sequence: CASRGSGGGETQYF. DNA of the CDR3: TGTGCCAGCCGAGGTTCGGGGGGCGGGGAGACCCAGTACTTC. This chain links TRBV5-4 with TRBJ2-5; D is possibly TRBD2 (7 bases). The ends were cut back, 7 bases at V and 5 bases at J, with 18 bases in the middle. CDR1 and CDR2 (germline): SGHNT, YYREEE (reference sequence). The CDR3 loop spans 14 amino acids.